This is a list of T cell receptor beta chains from one sample in a study of T cell responses to AZD1222 COVID-19 vaccine. The table came from immunoSEQ multiplex PCR; TCRdb's copy has only in-frame clones and leaves some out. The repertoire consists of about 110,000 clones, with 81% occurring once and the leading ten covering around 4.6%. Sequencing used peripheral blood, obtained on day 0 of AZD1222 vaccination. The receptor source for this set is an adult in good health. Both conserved end residues are part of each CDR3. The D gene is left open where the match is weak. Clone size, where shown, is once, few, many, or a class for clones that have expanded.

clone size: once
D gene: NA
V gene: TRBV19
J gene: TRBJ2-1
CDR3 protein: CASSIEGFSYNEQFF
CDR3 DNA: TGTGCCAGTAGTATAGAGGGATTCTCCTACAATGAGCAGTTCTTC

clone size: NA
D gene: NA
V gene: TRBV28
J gene: TRBJ1-1
CDR3 protein: CASRVGGGGIGAFF
CDR3 DNA: TGTGCCAGCAGGGTAGGGGGAGGGGGAATCGGAGCTTTCTTT

clone size: NA
D gene: NA
V gene: TRBV5-4
J gene: TRBJ2-1
CDR3 protein: CASSFLGGDVSEQFF
CDR3 DNA: TGTGCCAGCAGCTTCCTCGGCGGTGATGTAAGTGAGCAGTTCTTC

clone size: few
D gene: TRBD1
V gene: TRBV5-1
J gene: TRBJ2-7
CDR3 protein: CASSETGDSYEQYF
CDR3 DNA: TGCGCCAGCAGCGAGACAGGGGACAGCTACGAGCAGTACTTC

clone size: NA
D gene: TRBD1
V gene: TRBV18
J gene: TRBJ2-3
CDR3 protein: CASSVTGASDTQYF
CDR3 DNA: TGTGCCAGCTCTGTGACAGGGGCCTCGGATACGCAGTATTTT

clone size: NA
D gene: TRBD1
V gene: TRBV7-9
J gene: TRBJ2-7
CDR3 protein: CASSSDRGGDEQYF
CDR3 DNA: TGTGCCAGCAGCTCCGACAGGGGGGGCGACGAGCAGTACTTC

clone size: NA
D gene: NA
V gene: TRBV7-2
J gene: TRBJ2-3
CDR3 protein: CASSLDRPQFTDTQYF
CDR3 DNA: TGTGCCAGCAGCCTGGACCGCCCCCAGTTCACAGATACGCAGTATTTT

clone size: NA
D gene: NA
V gene: TRBV7-9
J gene: TRBJ1-1
CDR3 protein: CASSLFLNTEAFF
CDR3 DNA: TGTGCCAGCAGCTTATTCCTGAACACTGAAGCTTTCTTT

clone size: few
D gene: TRBD1
V gene: TRBV20-1
J gene: TRBJ1-1
CDR3 protein: CSASQPGGRAVEAFF
CDR3 DNA: TGCAGTGCTAGTCAGCCAGGGGGACGAGCCGTCGAAGCTTTCTTT

clone size: few
D gene: NA
V gene: TRBV4-1
J gene: TRBJ1-5
CDR3 protein: CASSPRYNGGGASNQPQHF
CDR3 DNA: TGCGCCAGCAGCCCAAGATACAATGGCGGGGGAGCTAGCAATCAGCCCCAGCATTTT

clone size: NA
D gene: TRBD1
V gene: TRBV28
J gene: TRBJ1-2
CDR3 protein: CASSQGAVAYGYTF
CDR3 DNA: TGTGCCAGCAGCCAGGGGGCGGTGGCCTATGGCTACACCTTC

clone size: NA
D gene: TRBD2
V gene: TRBV9
J gene: TRBJ2-2
CDR3 protein: CASSVAGGNTGELFF
CDR3 DNA: TGTGCCAGCAGCGTAGCGGGGGGGAACACCGGGGAGCTGTTTTTT

clone size: NA
D gene: NA
V gene: TRBV2
J gene: TRBJ1-5
CDR3 protein: CASRNEDHSNQPQHF
CDR3 DNA: TGTGCCAGCAGAAACGAAGATCATAGCAATCAGCCCCAGCATTTT

clone size: NA
D gene: TRBD1
V gene: TRBV6-5
J gene: TRBJ1-1
CDR3 protein: CASSHRDRNTEAFF
CDR3 DNA: TGTGCCAGCAGTCACCGGGACAGGAACACTGAAGCTTTCTTT

clone size: NA
D gene: NA
V gene: TRBV28
J gene: TRBJ1-2
CDR3 protein: CASSLDRGYGYTF
CDR3 DNA: TGTGCCAGCAGCCTCGACCGAGGGTATGGCTACACCTTC

clone size: NA
D gene: NA
V gene: TRBV7-6
J gene: TRBJ2-1
CDR3 protein: CASSLVGGGTYNEQFF
CDR3 DNA: TGTGCCAGCAGCTTAGTTGGTGGGGGCACCTACAATGAGCAGTTCTTC

clone size: NA
D gene: NA
V gene: TRBV19
J gene: TRBJ1-6
CDR3 protein: CASSIFGPKGDSPLHF
CDR3 DNA: TGTGCCAGTAGTATTTTCGGCCCCAAAGGCGATTCACCCCTCCACTTT

clone size: NA
D gene: NA
V gene: TRBV6-5
J gene: TRBJ1-4
CDR3 protein: CASGSTRNEKLFF
CDR3 DNA: TGTGCCAGCGGGTCCACTAGAAATGAAAAACTGTTTTTT

clone size: NA
D gene: TRBD2
V gene: TRBV19
J gene: TRBJ2-7
CDR3 protein: CASSYSSGRRYEQYF
CDR3 DNA: TGTGCCAGTAGTTACTCTAGCGGGAGGAGGTACGAGCAGTACTTC

clone size: NA
D gene: NA
V gene: TRBV27
J gene: TRBJ1-2
CDR3 protein: CASRGNRGAGGYTF
CDR3 DNA: TGTGCCAGCAGAGGGAATCGGGGGGCGGGTGGCTACACCTTC

clone size: NA
D gene: TRBD1
V gene: TRBV12-3/TRBV12-4
J gene: TRBJ1-6
CDR3 protein: CASRGTANSPLHF
CDR3 DNA: TGTGCCAGCAGAGGGACAGCTAATTCACCCCTCCACTTT

clone size: NA
D gene: NA
V gene: TRBV5-1
J gene: TRBJ2-2
CDR3 protein: CASSLVRVGTGELFF
CDR3 DNA: TGCGCCAGCAGCTTGGTCCGGGTTGGCACCGGGGAGCTGTTTTTT

clone size: NA
D gene: NA
V gene: TRBV15
J gene: TRBJ1-4
CDR3 protein: CATSREGTFEKLFF
CDR3 DNA: TGTGCCACCAGCAGAGAGGGGACATTCGAAAAACTGTTTTTT

clone size: NA
D gene: NA
V gene: TRBV5-4
J gene: TRBJ2-3
CDR3 protein: CASSLVSGLSTDTQYF
CDR3 DNA: TGTGCCAGCAGCTTGGTCAGCGGGCTGAGCACAGATACGCAGTATTTT

clone size: NA
D gene: NA
V gene: TRBV2
J gene: TRBJ2-3
CDR3 protein: CASSVFDSADTQYF
CDR3 DNA: TGTGCCAGCAGTGTCTTCGATTCGGCAGATACGCAGTATTTT

clone size: NA
D gene: NA
V gene: TRBV21-1
J gene: TRBJ1-5
CDR3 protein: CASVPPRDRRYSNQPQHF
CDR3 DNA: TGTGCCAGCGTCCCGCCCCGGGACAGGCGTTATAGCAATCAGCCCCAGCATTTT

clone size: NA
D gene: NA
V gene: TRBV5-4
J gene: TRBJ2-5
CDR3 protein: CASSSQETQYF
CDR3 DNA: TGTGCCAGCAGTTCGCAAGAGACCCAGTACTTC

clone size: NA
D gene: NA
V gene: TRBV10-1
J gene: TRBJ2-7
CDR3 protein: CASEGRYEQYF
CDR3 DNA: TGCGCCAGCGAGGGGAGGTACGAGCAGTACTTC